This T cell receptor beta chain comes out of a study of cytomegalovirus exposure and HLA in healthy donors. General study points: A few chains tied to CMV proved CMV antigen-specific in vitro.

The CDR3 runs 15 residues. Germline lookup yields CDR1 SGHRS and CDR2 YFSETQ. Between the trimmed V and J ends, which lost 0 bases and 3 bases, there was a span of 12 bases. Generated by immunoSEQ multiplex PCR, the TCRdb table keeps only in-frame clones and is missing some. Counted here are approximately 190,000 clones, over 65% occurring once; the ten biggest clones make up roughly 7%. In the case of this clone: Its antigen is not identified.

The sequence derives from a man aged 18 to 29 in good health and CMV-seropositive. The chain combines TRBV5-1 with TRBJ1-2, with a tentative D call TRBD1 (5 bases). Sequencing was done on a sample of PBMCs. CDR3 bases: TGCGCCAGCAGCTTGGTGGAGGGGCCGTACTATGGCTACACCTTC. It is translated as CASSLVEGPYYGYTF.